This T cell receptor (beta chain) was retrieved from a study of T-cell memory formation after mild COVID-19 (dated by TCRdb to about 2021). Regarding the study in general: TCR sequence clusters from the two donors were largely donor specific. Longitudinal TCRalpha and TCRbeta repertoire sequencing tracked T-cell clones expanding and contracting after mild COVID-19 in a couple of donors. Two young, previously healthy adult volunteers, one female and one male, were included in the cohort. Study-level results and caveats: Only two mild cases were covered by the study, and larger cohorts that include severe cases with pre-infection samples were considered necessary. Some responding clones were found in pre-infection memory, which suggests that pre-existing cross-reactive memory T cells took part in the SARS-CoV-2 response. Contracting CD4+ clones appeared mostly in the CM and EM memory subsets, whereas CD8+ clones were enriched in EMRA. From day 15 to 85, contracting clones showed balanced CD4/CD8 phenotypes, whereas a second wave of clones that expanded from day 15 to 37 leaned towards CD4+. The second-wave clones that peaked on day 37 were not confirmed to be SARS-CoV-2 specific.

Germline trimming: 2 bases from V, 1 base from J; junction bases outside gene matches: 4. From its cysteine to its phenylalanine, the CDR3 spans 15 amino acids. Kept here is only the CDR3 DNA, which spans 45 bases and is read in frame from base 1. Taken from the germline V gene (reference sequence), the CDR1 and CDR2 loops are DFQATT and SNEGSKA. Sequencing used an Illumina NovaSeq 6000. cDNA libraries for TCRalpha and TCRbeta were prepared by 5'RACE using constant-segment primers, with sample barcodes and unique molecular identifiers added. RNA was extracted from every sample with Trizol reagent. Libraries were amplified in two PCR steps, with a second sample barcode and Illumina TruSeq adapters added in the second step. Sequencing of libraries was performed on an Illumina NovaSeq with 2 x 150 bp paired-end reads. As for the original processing: Demultiplexing of reads and collapsing into UMI-guided consensus sequences were performed with migec v1.2.7. Using mixcr v2.1.11, the UMI consensuses were aligned to TRA and TRB V and J templates and assembled into clonotypes. A clonotype was counted as expanded or contracted only if both edgeR and NoisET called the change significant, with noise models trained on biological replicates. edgeR calls used a false discovery rate-adjusted p below 0.01 and a log2 fold-change threshold of 1. PCA with hierarchical clustering of max-normalized trajectories of the 1000 most abundant clonotypes was used as exploratory dynamics analysis. Separately sequenced CD4+ and CD8+ repertoires were used to assign a CD4 or CD8 phenotype to each responding clone. The raw public reads went through TCRdb reprocessing: fastp at Q25, MiXCR clone calling, in-frame beta chains kept. All rows with the same CDR3 protein become a single entry with the most common DNA and genes. These V and J calls originate from TCRdb's pipeline instead of the authors' own analysis. For this sample the table gives 550,000 to 650,000 distinct CDR3 sequences, of which roughly 17% were detected only once. The ten largest clones capture roughly 7.8% of the sample.

Ficoll-Paque density gradient centrifugation was used to isolate PBMCs. To note about this clonotype: Its antigen has not been determined. No base quality values were provided; no much bigger clone lies one nucleotide off.

What was sequenced was PBMCs or a T cell subset sorted from them (not recorded which). The chain is assembled from TRBV20-1 and TRBJ2-1; a stretch of 8 junction bases matches TRBD2. The sequence was collected from an adult woman who had mild COVID-19 (a few samples of this study predate the infection). The sample titles of this study are shuffled in the database, so cell type and time point are left out; the donor was told from shared clones. For the CDR3, the sequence is CSARIREGSYNEQFF. The sequenced DNA is TGCAGTGCTAGAATCCGGGAGGGGTCCTACAATGAGCAGTTCTTC.